This T cell receptor (beta chain) was retrieved from a study of T cells after yellow fever vaccination. TCRdb reprocessed the 5' RACE reads with MiXCR, giving one entry per CDR3 protein. The table includes about 340,000 distinct CDR3 sequences, over 8% detected once. Trimming took 12 bases from V and 1 from J, leaving 8 bases between them. The germline gives CDR1 KGHDR, CDR2 SFDVKD. The length of the CDR3 is 11 residues. The sample consisted of PBMCs, taken on the day of the first yellow fever vaccination. The receptor was isolated from a man between 18 and 35 years old who received the YFV17D yellow fever vaccine. The gene calls are TRBV24-1 and TRBJ1-1; D uncertain. DNA for the CDR3: TGTGCCGCGGGAGGGAACACTGAAGCTTTCTTT. Translation gives CAAGGNTEAFF.